A selection of T cell receptor beta chains follows, all from one sample in a study of control samples from healthy donors and cancer patients. TCRdb's table, derived via immunoSEQ multiplex PCR, lists solely in-frame clones and lacks some. The table has 130,000 to 150,000 clones, 80% to 95% seen once. The specimen was blood. These receptors came from a young man in good health. Both conserved end residues are part of each CDR3. A D gene is named only where the DNA matches it firmly.

J gene | V gene | D gene | CDR3 length | CDR3 protein | CDR3 DNA
TRBJ2-2 | TRBV19 | - | 12 | CATGFLTGELFF | TGTGCCACCGGTTTCCTAACCGGGGAGCTGTTTTTT
TRBJ1-2 | TRBV2 | - | 14 | CASRLQEGVGGYTF | TGTGCCAGCAGGCTCCAGGAGGGGGTGGGTGGCTACACCTTC
TRBJ2-6 | TRBV28 | TRBD1 | 17 | CASRRDRGDSGANVLTF | TGTGCCAGCAGACGGGACAGGGGGGATTCTGGGGCCAACGTCCTGACTTTC
TRBJ1-6 | TRBV30 | - | 13 | CAWTGAANSPLHF | TGTGCCTGGACAGGGGCGGCTAATTCACCCCTCCACTTT
TRBJ2-2 | TRBV11-3 | - | 17 | CASSLVSGGDFTGELFF | TGTGCCAGCAGCTTAGTGAGCGGAGGAGACTTCACCGGGGAGCTGTTTTTT
TRBJ2-7 | TRBV5-1 | TRBD1 | 14 | CASSRDRGNNEQYF | TGCGCCAGCAGCCGGGACAGGGGAAACAACGAGCAGTACTTC
TRBJ2-3 | TRBV4-3 | - | 14 | CASSQELSGDTQYF | TGCGCCAGCAGCCAAGAACTTAGCGGAGATACGCAGTATTTT
TRBJ2-7 | TRBV11-1 | TRBD1 | 15 | CASSLGTGSAYEQYF | TGTGCCAGCAGCTTAGGGACAGGGTCAGCCTACGAGCAGTACTTC
TRBJ1-5 | TRBV6-2/TRBV6-3 | TRBD1 | 16 | CASSRWTGWGNQPQHF | TGTGCCAGCAGTCGTTGGACAGGGTGGGGCAATCAGCCCCAGCATTTT
TRBJ2-2 | TRBV4-1 | - | 12 | CASSHLFGELFF | TGCGCCAGCAGCCACCTATTCGGGGAGCTGTTTTTT
TRBJ1-2 | TRBV30 | TRBD1 | 13 | CAGGQNINYGYTF | TGTGCCGGGGGACAGAATATTAACTATGGCTACACCTTC
TRBJ2-1 | TRBV7-9 | - | 14 | CASKSGPFYNEQFF | TGTGCCAGCAAATCTGGGCCTTTCTACAATGAGCAGTTCTTC
TRBJ1-1 | TRBV2 | - | 15 | CASSEEGIKNTEAFF | TGTGCCAGCAGTGAAGAGGGAATCAAGAACACTGAAGCTTTCTTT